The rows below give T cell receptor beta chains drawn from one sample of a study of regulatory T cells in long-lasting Graves disease. TCRdb recomputed calls from the multiplex PCR reads with MiXCR, one row per CDR3 protein. The sample shows 250,000 to 300,000 distinct CDR3 sequences, more than 15% of them seen only once. The data were also submitted as part of a second study, on T cells in Graves' hyperthyroidism and ophthalmopathy.

The sequencing used peripheral blood mononuclear cells (PBMCs), collected at new diagnosis, from a patient treated with antithyroid drugs. These receptor sequences come from a woman younger than 45 with Graves disease. CDR3s include the opening cysteine and the closing phenylalanine or tryptophan. Clone size is stated in some rows and not others, as once, few, many or a class when expanded.

v_gene,j_gene,abundance,CDR3aa
TRBV4-1,TRBJ1-1,many,CASSSLTEGGGMNTEAFF
TRBV7-2,TRBJ1-6,many,CASSPRDQSSPLHF
TRBV6-1,TRBJ1-3,many,CASNYRGQSTGNTIYF
TRBV6-1,TRBJ1-1,many,CASRPFGEGSNTEAFF
TRBV18,TRBJ2-7,many,CASSPGLGPYEQYF
TRBV13,TRBJ2-4,many,CASSFGVDKNIQYF
TRBV25-1,TRBJ2-1,few,CASSRASSTYNEQFF
TRBV2,TRBJ1-5,.,CASSPAPKGQPQHF
TRBV18,TRBJ2-7,many,CASSPDRGSYEQYF
TRBV18,TRBJ1-2,many,CASSHLQGQSYGYTF
TRBV28,TRBJ2-3,many,CASGQGPTADTQYF
TRBV6-1,TRBJ2-7,many,CASKGTSGGALHEQYF
TRBV7-2,TRBJ2-3,many,CASSQGAGWKDTQYF
TRBV7-2,TRBJ2-3,.,CASSLVGGMTDTQYF
TRBV18,TRBJ1-6,many,CASSDYNSPLHF
TRBV7-9,TRBJ1-2,many,CASSFGTANYGYTF
TRBV7-9,TRBJ2-1,many,CASSPEDGSSYNEQFF
TRBV7-2,TRBJ1-1,.,CASTGGGTTEAFF
TRBV20-1,TRBJ2-1,many,CSARDAGANEQFF
TRBV7-7,TRBJ2-3,many,CASSFLSTDTQYF
TRBV29-1,TRBJ1-4,many,CSVDLGLTNEKLFF
TRBV7-9,TRBJ1-1,.,CTSSLYRGTEAFF
TRBV6-5,TRBJ2-3,few,CASSYSKDRNTDTQYF
TRBV6-1,TRBJ1-5,many,CASSDGTGDQPQHF
TRBV19,TRBJ2-4,few,CASNNAGDTDHTSNIQYF
TRBV7-6,TRBJ2-3,many,CASSFDRDRGTDTQYF
TRBV6-1,TRBJ1-1,many,CANNRQPGDTEAFF
TRBV4-3,TRBJ2-2,.,CASYRDRDSVGELFF